This TCR beta chain was observed in a study of vaccination effects on CD4 cells after COVID-19. Antigen-specific CD4+ T cells were expanded (with viral peptide pools) by the ViraFEST assay ahead of sequencing. Isolation of CD4+ T cells took place after about 10 days of culture. Vaccinees lacked prior SARS-CoV-2 infection and tested negative for nucleocapsid antibodies. Half-medium changes using IL-2 medium occurred on days 3 and 7. The CDR3 covers 13 residues. The germline V gene has CDR1 SGHVS and CDR2 FQNEAQ. With 2 bases removed from V and 5 bases from J, the gap between germline ends came to 7 bases. The protocol was immunoSEQ multiplex PCR, while the TCRdb copy is restricted to in-frame clones and leaves out a portion. The repertoire holds 20,000 to 30,000 clones, with approximately 74% as singletons. About this clone itself: Its antigen is still unknown.

The source of this sequence is a human donor who received a COVID-19 vaccine. The sample in question was CD4+ T cells from PBMCs cultured with SARS-CoV-2 spike peptides, obtained before COVID-19 vaccination. The chain links TRBV7-8 to TRBJ1-5; no firm D call. CDR3 loop: CASSLQRDQPQHF. The CDR3 DNA reads as TGTGCCAGCAGCTTACAGCGGGATCAGCCCCAGCATTTT.